This T cell receptor (beta chain) was recovered during a study of T-cell reconstitution after alpha-beta-depleted transplantation in children. This clonotype showed up many times. From germline, CDR1 is DFQATT and CDR2 SNEGSKA (reference sequence). J lost 5 bases, V lost 6 bases, and 7 bases had no gene match. This CDR3 is 13 amino acids long. Preparation of the TCRbeta library was carried out with unique molecular identifiers. Using its own MiXCR run on the PCR reads, TCRdb lists one record per CDR3 protein. The table records about 350,000 distinct CDR3 sequences, about an eighth of them present only once.

This rearrangement joins TRBV20-1 to TRBJ2-3; TRBD2 aligns across 8 bases. The sequencing used PBMCs, collected from the stem cell graft. This TCR was recovered from a human donor who donated a stem cell graft to a child with Fanconi anemia. CDR3 protein: CSAAGLVIDTQYF. CDR3 nucleotides: TGCAGTGCCGCGGGACTAGTAATAGATACGCAGTATTTT.